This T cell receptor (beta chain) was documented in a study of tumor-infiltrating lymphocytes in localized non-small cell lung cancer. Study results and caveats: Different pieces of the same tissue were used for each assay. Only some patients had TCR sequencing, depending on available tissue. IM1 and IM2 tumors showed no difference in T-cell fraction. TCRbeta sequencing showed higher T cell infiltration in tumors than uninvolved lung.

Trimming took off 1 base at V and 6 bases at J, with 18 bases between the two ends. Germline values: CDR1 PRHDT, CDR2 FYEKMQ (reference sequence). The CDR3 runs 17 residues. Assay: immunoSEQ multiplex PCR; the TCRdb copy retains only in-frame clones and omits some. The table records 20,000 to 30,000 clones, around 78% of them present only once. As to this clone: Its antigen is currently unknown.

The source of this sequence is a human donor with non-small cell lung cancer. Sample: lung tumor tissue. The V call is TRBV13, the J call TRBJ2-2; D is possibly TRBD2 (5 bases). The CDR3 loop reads CASSLAVRLWWAGELFF. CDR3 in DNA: TGTGCCAGCAGCTTAGCTGTCCGACTATGGTGGGCCGGGGAGCTGTTTTTT.